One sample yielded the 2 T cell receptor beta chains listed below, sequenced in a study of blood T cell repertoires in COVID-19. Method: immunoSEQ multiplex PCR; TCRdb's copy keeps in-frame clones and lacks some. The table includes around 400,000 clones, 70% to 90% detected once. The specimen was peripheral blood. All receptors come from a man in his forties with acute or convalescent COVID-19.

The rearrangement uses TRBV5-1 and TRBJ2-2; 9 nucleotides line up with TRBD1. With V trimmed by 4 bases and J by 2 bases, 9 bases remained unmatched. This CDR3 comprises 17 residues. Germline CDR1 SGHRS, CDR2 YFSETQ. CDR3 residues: CASSTGQGSGNTGELFF. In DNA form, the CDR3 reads TGCGCCAGCAGCACGGGACAGGGTTCTGGTAACACCGGGGAGCTGTTTTTT.

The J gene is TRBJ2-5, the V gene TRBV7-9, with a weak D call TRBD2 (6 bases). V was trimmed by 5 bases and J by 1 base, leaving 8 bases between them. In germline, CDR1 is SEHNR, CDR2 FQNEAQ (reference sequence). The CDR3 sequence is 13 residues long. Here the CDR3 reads CASSRDSQETQYF. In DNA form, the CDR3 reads TGTGCCAGCAGCCGGGACTCCCAAGAGACCCAGTACTTC.